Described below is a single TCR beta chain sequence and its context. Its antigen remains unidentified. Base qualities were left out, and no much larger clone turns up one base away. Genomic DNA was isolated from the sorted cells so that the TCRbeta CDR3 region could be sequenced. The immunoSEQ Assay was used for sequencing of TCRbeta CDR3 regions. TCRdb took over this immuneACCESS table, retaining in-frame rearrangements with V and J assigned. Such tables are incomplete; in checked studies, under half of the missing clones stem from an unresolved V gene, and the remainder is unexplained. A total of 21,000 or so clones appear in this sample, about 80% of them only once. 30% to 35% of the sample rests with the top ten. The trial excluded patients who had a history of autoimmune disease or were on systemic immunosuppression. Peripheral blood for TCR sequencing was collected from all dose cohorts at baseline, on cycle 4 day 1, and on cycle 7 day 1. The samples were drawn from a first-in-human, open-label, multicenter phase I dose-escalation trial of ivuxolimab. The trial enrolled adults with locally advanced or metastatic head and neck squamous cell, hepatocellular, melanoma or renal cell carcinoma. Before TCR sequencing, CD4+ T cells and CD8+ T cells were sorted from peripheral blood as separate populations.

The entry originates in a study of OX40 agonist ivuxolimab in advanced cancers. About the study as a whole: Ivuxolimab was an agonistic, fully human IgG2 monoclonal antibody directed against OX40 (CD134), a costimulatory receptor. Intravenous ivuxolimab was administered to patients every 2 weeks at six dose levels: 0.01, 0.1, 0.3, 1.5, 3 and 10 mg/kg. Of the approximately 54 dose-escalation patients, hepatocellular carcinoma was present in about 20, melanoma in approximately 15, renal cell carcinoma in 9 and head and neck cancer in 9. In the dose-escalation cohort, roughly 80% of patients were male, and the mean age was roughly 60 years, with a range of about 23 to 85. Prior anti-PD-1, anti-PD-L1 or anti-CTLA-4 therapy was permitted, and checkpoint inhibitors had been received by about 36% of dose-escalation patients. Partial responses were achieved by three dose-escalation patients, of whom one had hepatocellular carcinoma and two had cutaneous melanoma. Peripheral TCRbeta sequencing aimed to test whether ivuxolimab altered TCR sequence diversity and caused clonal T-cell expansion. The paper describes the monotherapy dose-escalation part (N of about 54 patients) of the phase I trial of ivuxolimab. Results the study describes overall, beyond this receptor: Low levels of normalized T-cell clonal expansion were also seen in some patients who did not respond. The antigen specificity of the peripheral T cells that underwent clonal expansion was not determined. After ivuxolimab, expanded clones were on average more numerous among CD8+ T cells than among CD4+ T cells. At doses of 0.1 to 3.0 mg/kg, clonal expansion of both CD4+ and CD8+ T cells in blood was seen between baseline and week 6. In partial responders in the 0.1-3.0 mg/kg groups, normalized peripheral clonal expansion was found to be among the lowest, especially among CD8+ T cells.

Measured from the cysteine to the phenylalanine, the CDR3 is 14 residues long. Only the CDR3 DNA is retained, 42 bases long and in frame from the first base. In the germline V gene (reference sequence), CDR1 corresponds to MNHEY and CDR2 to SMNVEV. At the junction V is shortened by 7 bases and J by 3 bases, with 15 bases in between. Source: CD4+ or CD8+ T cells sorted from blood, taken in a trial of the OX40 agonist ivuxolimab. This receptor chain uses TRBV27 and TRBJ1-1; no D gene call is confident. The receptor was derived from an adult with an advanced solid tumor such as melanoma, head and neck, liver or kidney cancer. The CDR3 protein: CASTNFRLDTEAFF. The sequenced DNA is TGTGCCAGCACCAACTTCCGGCTCGACACTGAAGCTTTCTTT.